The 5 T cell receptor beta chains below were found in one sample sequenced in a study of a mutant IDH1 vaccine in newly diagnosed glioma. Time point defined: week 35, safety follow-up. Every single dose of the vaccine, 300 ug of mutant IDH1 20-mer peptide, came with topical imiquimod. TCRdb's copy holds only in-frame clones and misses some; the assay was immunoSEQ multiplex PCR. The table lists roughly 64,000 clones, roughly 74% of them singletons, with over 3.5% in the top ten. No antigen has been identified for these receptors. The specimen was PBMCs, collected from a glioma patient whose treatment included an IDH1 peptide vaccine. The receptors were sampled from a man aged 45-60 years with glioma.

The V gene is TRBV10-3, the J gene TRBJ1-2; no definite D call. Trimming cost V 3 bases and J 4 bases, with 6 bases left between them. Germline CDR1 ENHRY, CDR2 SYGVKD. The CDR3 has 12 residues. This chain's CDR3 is CAISEPLYGYTF. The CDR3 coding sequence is TGTGCCATCAGTGAACCACTCTATGGCTACACCTTC.

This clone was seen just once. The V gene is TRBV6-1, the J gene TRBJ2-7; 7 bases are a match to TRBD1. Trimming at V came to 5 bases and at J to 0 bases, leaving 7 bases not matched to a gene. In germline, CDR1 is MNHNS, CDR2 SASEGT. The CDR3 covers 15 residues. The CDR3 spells CASSITGDSSYEQYF. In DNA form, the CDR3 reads TGTGCCAGCAGTATAACAGGGGACAGCTCCTACGAGCAGTACTTC.

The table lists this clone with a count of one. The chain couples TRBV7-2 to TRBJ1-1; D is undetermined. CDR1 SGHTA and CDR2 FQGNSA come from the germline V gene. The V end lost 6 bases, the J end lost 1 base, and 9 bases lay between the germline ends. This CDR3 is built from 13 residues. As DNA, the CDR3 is TGTGCCAGCAGTCACAAGTGGAACACTGAAGCTTTCTTT. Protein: CASSHKWNTEAFF.

CDR3 sequence reads: CASSSLSGSNTGELFF. The CDR3 coding sequence is TGCGCCAGCAGCAGCTTGTCCGGCTCGAACACCGGGGAGCTGTTTTTT. The chain uses TRBV5-1 and TRBJ2-2; D is undetermined. The V gene's germline CDR1 is SGHRS and CDR2 YFSETQ. Trimming removed 4 bases at V and 0 bases at J, with 13 bases between. There are 16 residues in the CDR3. Full variable domain (missing parts from reference TRBV5-1 and TRBJ2-2): KAGVTQTPRYLIKTRGQQVTLSCSPISGHRSVSWYQQTPGQGLQFLFEYFSETQRNKGNFPGRFSGRQFSNSRSEMNVSTLELGDSALYLCASSSLSGSNTGELFFGEGSRLTVL.

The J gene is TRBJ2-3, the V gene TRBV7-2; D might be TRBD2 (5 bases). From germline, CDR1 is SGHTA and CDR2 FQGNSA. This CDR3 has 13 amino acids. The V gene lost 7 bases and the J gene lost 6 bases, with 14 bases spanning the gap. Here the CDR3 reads CASTKLVPDTQYF. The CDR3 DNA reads TGTGCCAGCACCAAACTAGTGCCCGATACGCAGTATTTT.